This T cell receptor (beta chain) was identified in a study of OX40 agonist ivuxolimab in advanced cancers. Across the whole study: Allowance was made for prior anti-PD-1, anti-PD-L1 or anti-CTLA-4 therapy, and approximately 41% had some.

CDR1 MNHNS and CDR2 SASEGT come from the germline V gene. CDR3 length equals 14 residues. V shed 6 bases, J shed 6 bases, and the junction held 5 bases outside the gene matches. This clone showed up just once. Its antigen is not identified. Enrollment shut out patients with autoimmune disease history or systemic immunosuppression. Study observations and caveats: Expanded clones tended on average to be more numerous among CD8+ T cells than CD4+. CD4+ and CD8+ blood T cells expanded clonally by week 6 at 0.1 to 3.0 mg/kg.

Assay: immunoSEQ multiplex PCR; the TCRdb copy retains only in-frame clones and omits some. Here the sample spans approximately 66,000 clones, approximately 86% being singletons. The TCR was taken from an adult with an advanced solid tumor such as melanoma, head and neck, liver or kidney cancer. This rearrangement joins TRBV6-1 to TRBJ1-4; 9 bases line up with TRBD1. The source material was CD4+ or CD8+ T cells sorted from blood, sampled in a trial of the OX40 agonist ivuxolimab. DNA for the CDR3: TGTGCCAGCAGCCGGACAGGGGTGGATGAAAAACTGTTTTTT. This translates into CASSRTGVDEKLFF.